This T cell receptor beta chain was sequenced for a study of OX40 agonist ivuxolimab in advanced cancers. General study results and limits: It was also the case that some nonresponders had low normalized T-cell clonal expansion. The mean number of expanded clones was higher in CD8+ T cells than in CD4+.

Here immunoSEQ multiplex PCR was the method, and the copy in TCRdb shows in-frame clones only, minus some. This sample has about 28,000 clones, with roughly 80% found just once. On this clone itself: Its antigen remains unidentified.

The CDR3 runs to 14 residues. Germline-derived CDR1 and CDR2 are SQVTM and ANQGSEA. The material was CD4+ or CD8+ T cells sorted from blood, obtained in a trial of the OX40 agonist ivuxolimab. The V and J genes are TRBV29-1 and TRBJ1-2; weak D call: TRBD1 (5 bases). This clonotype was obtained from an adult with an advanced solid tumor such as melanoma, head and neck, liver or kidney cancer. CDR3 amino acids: CSTRRVGLNYGYTF. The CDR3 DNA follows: TGCAGTACCCGCAGGGTGGGCCTTAACTATGGCTACACCTTC.